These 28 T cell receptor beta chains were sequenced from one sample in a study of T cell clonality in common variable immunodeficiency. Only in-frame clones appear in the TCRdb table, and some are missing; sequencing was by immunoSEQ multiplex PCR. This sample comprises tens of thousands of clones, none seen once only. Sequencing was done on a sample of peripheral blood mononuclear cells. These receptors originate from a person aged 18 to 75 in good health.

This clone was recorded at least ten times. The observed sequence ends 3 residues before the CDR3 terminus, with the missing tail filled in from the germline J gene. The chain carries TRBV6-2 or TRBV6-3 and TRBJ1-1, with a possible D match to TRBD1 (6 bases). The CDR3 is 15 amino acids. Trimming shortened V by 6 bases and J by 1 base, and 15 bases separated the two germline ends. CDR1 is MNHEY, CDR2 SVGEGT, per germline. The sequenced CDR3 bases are TGTGCCAGCAGCCCACCGGGAGGGGGGAACACTGAA. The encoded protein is CASSPPGGGNTE. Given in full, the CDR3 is CASSPPGGGNTEAFF.

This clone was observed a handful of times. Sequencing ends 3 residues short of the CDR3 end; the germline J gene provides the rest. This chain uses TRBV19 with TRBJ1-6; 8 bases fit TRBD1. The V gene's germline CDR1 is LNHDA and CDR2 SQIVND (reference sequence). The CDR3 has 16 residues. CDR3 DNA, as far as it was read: TGTGCCAGTAGGGAAGACAGGGGAGTATCTTTCTCCCCC. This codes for CASREDRGVSFSP. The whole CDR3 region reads CASREDRGVSFSPLHF.

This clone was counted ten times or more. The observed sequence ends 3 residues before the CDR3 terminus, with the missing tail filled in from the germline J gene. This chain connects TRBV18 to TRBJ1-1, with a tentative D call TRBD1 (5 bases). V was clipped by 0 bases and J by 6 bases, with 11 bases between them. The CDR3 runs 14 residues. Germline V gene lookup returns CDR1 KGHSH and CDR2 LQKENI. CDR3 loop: CASSPPNPGAEAFF. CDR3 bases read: TGTGCCAGCTCACCACCGAATCCGGGGGCTGAA.

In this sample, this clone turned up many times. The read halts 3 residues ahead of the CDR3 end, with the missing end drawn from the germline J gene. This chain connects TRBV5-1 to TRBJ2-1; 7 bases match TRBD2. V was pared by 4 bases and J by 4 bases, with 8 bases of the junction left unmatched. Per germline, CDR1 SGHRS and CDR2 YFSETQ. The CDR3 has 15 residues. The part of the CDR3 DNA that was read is TGCGCCAGCAGCCCGGAGGGCGGGAGTTACAATGAG. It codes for CASSPEGGSYNE. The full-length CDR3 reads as CASSPEGGSYNEQFF.

The CDR3 DNA, read in part, is TGCAGTGTCGGACAGGGAAATTCACCC. It yields the protein CSVGQGNSP. From start to end, the CDR3 is CSVGQGNSPLHF. The chain joins TRBV20-1 to TRBJ1-6, with 8 bases lining up with TRBD1. The read halts 3 residues ahead of the CDR3 end, with the missing end drawn from the germline J gene. Germline V lookup: CDR1 DFQATT, CDR2 SNEGSKA (reference sequence). J lost 7 bases, V lost 7 bases, and 3 bases had no gene match. There are 12 residues in the CDR3.

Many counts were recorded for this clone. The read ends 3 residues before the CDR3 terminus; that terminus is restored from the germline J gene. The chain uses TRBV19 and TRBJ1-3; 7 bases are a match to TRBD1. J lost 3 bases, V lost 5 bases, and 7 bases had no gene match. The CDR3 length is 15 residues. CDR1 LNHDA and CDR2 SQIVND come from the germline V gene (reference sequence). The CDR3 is CASSVEGANGNTIYF. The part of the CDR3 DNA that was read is TGTGCCAGTAGTGTGGAGGGGGCGAATGGAAACACC.

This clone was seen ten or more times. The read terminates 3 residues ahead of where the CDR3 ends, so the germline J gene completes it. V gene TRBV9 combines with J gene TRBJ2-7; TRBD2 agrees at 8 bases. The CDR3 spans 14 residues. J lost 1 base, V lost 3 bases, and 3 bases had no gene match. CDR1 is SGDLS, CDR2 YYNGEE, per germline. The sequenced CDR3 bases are TGTGCCAGCAGCGGATTAGCGGGATCCTACGAG. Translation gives CASSGLAGSYE. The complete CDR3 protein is CASSGLAGSYEQYF. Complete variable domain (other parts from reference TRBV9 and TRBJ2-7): DSGVTQTPKHLITATGQRVTLRCSPRSGDLSVYWYQQSLDQGLQFLIQYYNGEERAKGNILERFSAQQFPDLHSELNLSSLELGDSALYFCASSGLAGSYEQYFGPGTRLTVT.

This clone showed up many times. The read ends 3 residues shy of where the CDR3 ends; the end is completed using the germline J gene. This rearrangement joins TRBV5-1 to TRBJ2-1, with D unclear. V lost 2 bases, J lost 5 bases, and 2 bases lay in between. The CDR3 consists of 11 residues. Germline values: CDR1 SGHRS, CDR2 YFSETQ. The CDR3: CASSFNNEQFF. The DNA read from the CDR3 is TGCGCCAGCAGCTTTAACAATGAG.

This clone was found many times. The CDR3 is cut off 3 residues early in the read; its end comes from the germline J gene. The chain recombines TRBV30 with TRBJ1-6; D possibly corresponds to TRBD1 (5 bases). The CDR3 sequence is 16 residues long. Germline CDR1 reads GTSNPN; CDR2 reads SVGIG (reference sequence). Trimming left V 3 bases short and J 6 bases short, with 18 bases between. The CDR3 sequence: CAWSSPRQKFNSPLHF. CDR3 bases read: TGTGCCTGGAGCTCCCCTCGACAGAAGTTTAATTCACCC.

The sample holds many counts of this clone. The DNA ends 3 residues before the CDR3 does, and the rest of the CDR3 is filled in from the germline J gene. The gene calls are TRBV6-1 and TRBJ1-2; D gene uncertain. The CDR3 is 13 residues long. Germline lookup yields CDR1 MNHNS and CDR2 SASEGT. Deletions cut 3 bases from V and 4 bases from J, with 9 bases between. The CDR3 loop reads CASSDPSFYGYTF. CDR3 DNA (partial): TGTGCCAGCAGTGACCCGTCCTTCTATGGC.

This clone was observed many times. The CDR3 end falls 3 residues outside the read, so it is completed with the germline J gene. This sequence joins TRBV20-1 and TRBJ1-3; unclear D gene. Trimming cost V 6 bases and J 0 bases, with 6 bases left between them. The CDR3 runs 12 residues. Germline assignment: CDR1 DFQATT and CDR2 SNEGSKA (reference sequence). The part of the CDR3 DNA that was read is TGCAGTGCCAGGAGCTCTGGAAACACC. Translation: CSARSSGNT. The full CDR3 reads CSARSSGNTIYF.

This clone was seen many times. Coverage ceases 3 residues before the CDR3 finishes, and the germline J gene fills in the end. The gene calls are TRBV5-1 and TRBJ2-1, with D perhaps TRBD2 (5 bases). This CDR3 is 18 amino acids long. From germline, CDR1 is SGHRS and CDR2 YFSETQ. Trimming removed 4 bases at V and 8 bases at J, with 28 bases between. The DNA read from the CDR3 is TGCGCCAGCAGCCGCGAACGCTGGCTAGCCGGTGGGGTCTATGAG. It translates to CASSRERWLAGGVYE. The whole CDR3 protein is CASSRERWLAGGVYEQFF.

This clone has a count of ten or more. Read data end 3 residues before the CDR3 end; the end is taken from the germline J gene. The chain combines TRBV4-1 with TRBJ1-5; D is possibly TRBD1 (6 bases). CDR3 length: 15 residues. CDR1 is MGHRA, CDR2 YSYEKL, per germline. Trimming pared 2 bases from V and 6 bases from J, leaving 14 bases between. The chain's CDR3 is CASSQQNRVPQPQHF. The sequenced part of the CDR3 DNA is TGCGCCAGCAGCCAACAAAACAGGGTGCCTCAGCCC.

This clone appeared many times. CDR3 protein: CASSESELAGGEDTQYF. CDR3 DNA, as far as it was read: TGCGCCAGCAGTGAGTCCGAGCTAGCGGGAGGAGAAGATACG. The chain couples TRBV10-1 to TRBJ2-3, with TRBD2 matching over 11 bases. The read finishes 3 residues shy of the CDR3 end, and the germline J gene is used to complete it. The CDR3 has 17 residues. After removal of 0 bases from V and 5 bases from J, the junction contained 7 bases not matched to a gene. CDR1 and CDR2 from the germline V gene are WNHNN and SYGVQD (reference sequence).

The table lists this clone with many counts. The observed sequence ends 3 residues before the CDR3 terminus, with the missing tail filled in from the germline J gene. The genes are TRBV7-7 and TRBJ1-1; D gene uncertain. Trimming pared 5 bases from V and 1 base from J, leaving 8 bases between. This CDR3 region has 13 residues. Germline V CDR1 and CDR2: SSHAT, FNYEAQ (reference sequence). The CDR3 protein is CASSQTENTEAFF. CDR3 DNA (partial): TGTGCCAGCAGCCAAACAGAGAACACTGAA.

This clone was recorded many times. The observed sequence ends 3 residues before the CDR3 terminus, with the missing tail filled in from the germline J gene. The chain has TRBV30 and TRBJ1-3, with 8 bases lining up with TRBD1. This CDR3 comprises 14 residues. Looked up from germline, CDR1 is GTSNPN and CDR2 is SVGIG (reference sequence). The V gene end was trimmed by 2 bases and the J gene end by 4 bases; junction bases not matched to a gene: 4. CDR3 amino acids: CAWSPDRGGNTIYF. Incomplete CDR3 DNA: TGTGCCTGGAGTCCAGACAGGGGCGGAAACACC.

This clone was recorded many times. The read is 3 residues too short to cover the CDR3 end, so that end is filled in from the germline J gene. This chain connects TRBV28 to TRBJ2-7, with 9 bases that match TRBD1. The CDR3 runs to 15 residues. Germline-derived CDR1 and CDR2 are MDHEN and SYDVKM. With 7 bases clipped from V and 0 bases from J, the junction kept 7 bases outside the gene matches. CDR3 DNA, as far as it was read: TGTGCCAGCACCCCCGGACAGGGGCTCTCCTACGAG. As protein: CASTPGQGLSYE. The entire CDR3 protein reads CASTPGQGLSYEQYF.

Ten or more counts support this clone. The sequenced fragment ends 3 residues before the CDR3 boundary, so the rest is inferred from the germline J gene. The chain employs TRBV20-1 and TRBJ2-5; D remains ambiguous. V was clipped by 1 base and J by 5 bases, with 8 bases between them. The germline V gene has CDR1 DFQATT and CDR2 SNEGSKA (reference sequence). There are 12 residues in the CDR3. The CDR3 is CSARVATETQYF. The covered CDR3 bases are TGCAGTGCTAGAGTGGCAACGGAGACC.

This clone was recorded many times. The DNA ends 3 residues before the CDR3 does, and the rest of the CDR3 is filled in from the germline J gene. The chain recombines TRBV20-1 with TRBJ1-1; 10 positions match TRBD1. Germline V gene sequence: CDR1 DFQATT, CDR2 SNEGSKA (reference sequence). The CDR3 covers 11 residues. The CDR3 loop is CSARTGGRAFF. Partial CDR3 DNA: TGCAGTGCTAGGACAGGGGGCAGA.

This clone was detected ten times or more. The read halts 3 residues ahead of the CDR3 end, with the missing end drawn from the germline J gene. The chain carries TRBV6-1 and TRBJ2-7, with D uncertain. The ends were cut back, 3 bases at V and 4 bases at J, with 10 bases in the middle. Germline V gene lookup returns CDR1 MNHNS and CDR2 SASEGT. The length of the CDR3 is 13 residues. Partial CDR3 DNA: TGTGCCAGCAGTGATTCCCACGGTTACGAG. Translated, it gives CASSDSHGYE. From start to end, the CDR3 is CASSDSHGYEQYF.

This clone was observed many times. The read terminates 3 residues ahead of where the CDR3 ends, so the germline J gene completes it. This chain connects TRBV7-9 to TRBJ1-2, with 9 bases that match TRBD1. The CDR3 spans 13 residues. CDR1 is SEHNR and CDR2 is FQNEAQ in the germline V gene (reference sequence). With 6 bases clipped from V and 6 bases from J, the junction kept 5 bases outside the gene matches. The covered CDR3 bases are TGTGCCAGCAGATATACAGGGGGCCATGGC. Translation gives CASRYTGGHG. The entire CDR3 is CASRYTGGHGYTF.

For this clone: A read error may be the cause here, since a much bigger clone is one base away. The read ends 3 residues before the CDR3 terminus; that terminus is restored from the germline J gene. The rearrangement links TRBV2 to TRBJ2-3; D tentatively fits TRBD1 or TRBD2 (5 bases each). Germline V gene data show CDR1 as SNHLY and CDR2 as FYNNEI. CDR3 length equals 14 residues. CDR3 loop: CASRVTVTGETQYF. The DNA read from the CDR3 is TGTGCCAGCAGGGTGACAGTGACTGGGGAGACG. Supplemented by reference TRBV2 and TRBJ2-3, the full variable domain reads EPEVTQTPSHQVTQMGQEVILRCVPISNHLYFYWYRQILGQKVEFLVSFYNNEISEKSEIFDDQFSVERPDGSNFTLKIRSTKLEDSAMYFCASRVTVTGETQYFGPGTRLTVL.

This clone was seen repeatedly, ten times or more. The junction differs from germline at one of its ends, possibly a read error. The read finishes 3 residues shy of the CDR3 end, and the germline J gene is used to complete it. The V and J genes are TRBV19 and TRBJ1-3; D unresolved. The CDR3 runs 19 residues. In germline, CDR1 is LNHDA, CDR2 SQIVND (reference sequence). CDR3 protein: CASSIGCRVYLPSGNTIYF. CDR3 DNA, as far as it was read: TGTGCCAGTAGCATAGGGTGTAGGGTATACCTCCCCTCTGGAAACACC.

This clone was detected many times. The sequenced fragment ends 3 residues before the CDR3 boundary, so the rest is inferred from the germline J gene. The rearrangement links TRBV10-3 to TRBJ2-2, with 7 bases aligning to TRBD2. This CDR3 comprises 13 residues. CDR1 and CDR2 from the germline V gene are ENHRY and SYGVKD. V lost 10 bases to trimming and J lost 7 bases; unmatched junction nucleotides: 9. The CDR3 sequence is CATRWGEGGELFF. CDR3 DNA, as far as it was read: TGTGCCACCCGATGGGGGGAGGGCGGGGAG.

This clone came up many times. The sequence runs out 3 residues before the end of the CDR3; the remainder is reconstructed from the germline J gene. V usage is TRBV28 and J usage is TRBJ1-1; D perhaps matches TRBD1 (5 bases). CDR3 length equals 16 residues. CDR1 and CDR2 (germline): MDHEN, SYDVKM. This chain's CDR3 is CASSFSGADKGPRAFF. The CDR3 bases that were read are TGTGCCAGCAGTTTCTCGGGAGCTGACAAGGGGCCCCGA.

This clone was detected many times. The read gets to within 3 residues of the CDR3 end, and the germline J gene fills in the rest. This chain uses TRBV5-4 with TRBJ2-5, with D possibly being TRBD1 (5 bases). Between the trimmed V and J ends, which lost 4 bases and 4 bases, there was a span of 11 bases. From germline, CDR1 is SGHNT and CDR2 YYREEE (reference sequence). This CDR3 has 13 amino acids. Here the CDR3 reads CASSRTTAETQYF. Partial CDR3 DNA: TGTGCCAGCAGCAGAACGACAGCAGAGACC.

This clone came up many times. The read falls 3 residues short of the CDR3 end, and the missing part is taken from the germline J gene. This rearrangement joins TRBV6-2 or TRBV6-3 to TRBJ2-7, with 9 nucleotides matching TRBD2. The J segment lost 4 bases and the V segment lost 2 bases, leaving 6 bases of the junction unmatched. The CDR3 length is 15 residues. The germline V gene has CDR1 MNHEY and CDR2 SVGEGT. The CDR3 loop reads CASSYRNSGRYEQYF. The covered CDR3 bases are TGTGCCAGCAGTTACCGCAATAGCGGGAGATACGAG.

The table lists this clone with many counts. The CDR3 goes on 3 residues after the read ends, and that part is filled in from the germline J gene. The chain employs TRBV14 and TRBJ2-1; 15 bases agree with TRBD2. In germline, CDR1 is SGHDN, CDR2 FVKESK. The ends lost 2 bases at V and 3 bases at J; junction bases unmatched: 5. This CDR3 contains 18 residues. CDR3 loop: CASSQSGTSGRNYNEQFF. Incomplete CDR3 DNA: TGTGCCAGCAGCCAATCCGGGACTAGCGGGAGGAACTACAATGAG.